The 6 T cell receptor beta chains reported below all come from one sample, sequenced in a study of T cells in women clearing cervical HPV infection. Using immunoSEQ multiplex PCR, the repertoire was profiled, and TCRdb retains in-frame clones only, with some absent. This table lists about 33,000 clones. The sequencing sample was made of blood buffy coat. The receptors were sampled from a woman aged 18 to 75 with a cervical HPV16 infection that either progressed to CIN3+ or cleared (not recorded which).

To note about this clone: The CDR3 end is not reached by the read, which stops 3 residues before it; the germline J gene fills it in. V and J are TRBV11-2 and TRBJ2-7, with 10 bases identical to TRBD2. The CDR3 extends over 14 amino acids. Germline V CDR1 and CDR2: SGHAT, FQNNGV. Trimming cost V 3 bases and J 5 bases; bases outside gene matches: 4. CDR3 bases read: TGTGCCAGCAGCTTCACTAGCGGGGCTGACGAG. This codes for CASSFTSGADE. The full CDR3 protein reads CASSFTSGADEQYF.

Comments on this clone: Mismatch with germline at one junction end may stem from a read error. The missing CDR3 end, 3 residues past where the read stops, is filled in from the germline J gene. V gene TRBV4-2 combines with J gene TRBJ2-2; no clear D. Germline loops: CDR1 LGHNA, CDR2 YNFKEQ. This CDR3 contains 16 residues. The CDR3 DNA, read in part, is TGCGCCAGCAGCCAAGAGCTAACCAGGTACACCGGGGAG. Translation gives CASSQELTRYTGE. The complete CDR3 protein is CASSQELTRYTGELFF.

Turning to this clone: The CDR3 is cut off 3 residues early in the read; its end comes from the germline J gene. The V gene is TRBV5-6, the J gene TRBJ2-5, with D possibly being TRBD1 or TRBD2 (5 bases each). This CDR3 is 13 amino acids long. The ends were cut back, 2 bases at V and 4 bases at J, with 9 bases in the middle. The germline V gene has CDR1 SGHDT and CDR2 YYEEEE. CDR3 sequence reads: CASSFEGRETQYF. The sequenced CDR3 bases are TGTGCCAGCAGCTTTGAGGGGAGAGAGACC.

Notes on this clone: One end of the junction fails to match germline, which may point to a read error. Coverage ceases 3 residues before the CDR3 finishes, and the germline J gene fills in the end. This rearrangement joins TRBV19 to TRBJ2-3; D is perhaps TRBD2 (7 bases). Per the germline V gene, CDR1 is LNHDA and CDR2 is SQIVND (reference sequence). This CDR3 is 19 amino acids long. CDR3 residues: CANSIDLGVFAGATDTQYF. The sequenced CDR3 bases are TGTGCCAATAGTATAGATCTCGGGGTATTCGCGGGGGCCACAGATACG. The full variable domain, with the rest looked up from reference TRBV19 and TRBJ2-3, is DGGITQSPKYLFRKEGQNVTLSCEQNLNHDAMYWYRQDPGQGLRLIYYSQIVNDFQKGDIAEGYSVSREKKESFPLTVTSAQKNPTAFYLCANSIDLGVFAGATDTQYFGPGTRLTVL.

The CDR3 DNA, read in part, is TGTGCCACAAGTCCGGGTACGGCTTTCGAG. Protein sequence: CATSPGTAFE. The entire CDR3 sequence reads CATSPGTAFEQYF. The genes are TRBV11-2 and TRBJ2-7; no clear D gene. The read stops 3 residues short of the end of the CDR3; the missing end is completed from the germline J gene. Per germline, CDR1 SGHAT and CDR2 FQNNGV. The V and J ends lost 10 bases and 6 bases respectively, with 19 bases between them. This CDR3 spans 13 amino acids. Filled out from reference TRBV11-2 and TRBJ2-7, the complete variable domain reads EAGVAQSPRYKIIEKRQSVAFWCNPISGHATLYWYQQILGQGPKLLIQFQNNGVVDDSQLPKDRFSAERLKGVDSTLKIQPAKLEDSAVYLCATSPGTAFEQYFGPGTRLTVT.

Incomplete CDR3 DNA: TGTGCCAGCAGTTCGGGACTAGCGGGATACAATGAG. Amino acid sequence: CASSSGLAGYNE. The whole CDR3 sequence is CASSSGLAGYNEQFF. The chain recombines TRBV6-2 or TRBV6-3 with TRBJ2-1, with 13 positions matching TRBD2. With the read ending 3 residues before the CDR3 end, the germline J gene is used to fill in that end. The CDR3 length is 15 residues. Per the germline V gene, CDR1 is MNHEY and CDR2 is SVGEGT. With 4 bases clipped from V and 4 bases from J, the junction kept 1 base outside the gene matches.